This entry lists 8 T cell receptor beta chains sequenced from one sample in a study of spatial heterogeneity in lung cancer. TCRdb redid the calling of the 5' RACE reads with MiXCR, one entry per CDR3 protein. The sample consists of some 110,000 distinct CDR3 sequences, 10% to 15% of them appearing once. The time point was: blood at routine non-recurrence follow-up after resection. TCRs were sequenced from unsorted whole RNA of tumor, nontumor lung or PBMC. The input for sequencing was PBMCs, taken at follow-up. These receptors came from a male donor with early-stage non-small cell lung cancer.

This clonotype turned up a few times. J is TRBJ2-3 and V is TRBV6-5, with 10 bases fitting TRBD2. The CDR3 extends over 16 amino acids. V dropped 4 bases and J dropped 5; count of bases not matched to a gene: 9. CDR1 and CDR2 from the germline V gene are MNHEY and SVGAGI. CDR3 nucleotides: TGTGCCAGCAGTTTCACCGGGACTAGCGCAGGAGATACGCAGTATTTT. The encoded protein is CASSFTGTSAGDTQYF.

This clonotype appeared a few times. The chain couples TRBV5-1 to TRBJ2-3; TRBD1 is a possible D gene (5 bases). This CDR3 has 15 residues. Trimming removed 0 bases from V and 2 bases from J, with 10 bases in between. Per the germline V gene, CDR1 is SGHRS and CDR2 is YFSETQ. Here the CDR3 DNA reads TGCGCCAGCAGCTTGGGTACAGGTTACACAGATACGCAGTATTTT. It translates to CASSLGTGYTDTQYF.

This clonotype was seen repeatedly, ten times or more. CDR3 residues: CAISESRVRASPLHF. DNA for the CDR3: TGTGCCATCAGTGAGTCCAGGGTCAGGGCCTCACCCCTCCACTTT. The genes are TRBV10-3 and TRBJ1-6, with a weak D call TRBD1 (5 bases). V dropped 0 bases and J dropped 10 bases, with 13 bases sitting between them. Germline V lookup: CDR1 ENHRY, CDR2 SYGVKD. The CDR3 spans 15 residues.

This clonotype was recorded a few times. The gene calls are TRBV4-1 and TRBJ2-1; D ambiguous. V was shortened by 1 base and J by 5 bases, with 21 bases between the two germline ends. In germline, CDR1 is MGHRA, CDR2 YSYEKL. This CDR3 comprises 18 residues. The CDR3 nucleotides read TGCGCCAGCAGCCAAGCCCTCGCTCTTCAGGAACGCCACAATGAGCAGTTCTTC. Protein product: CASSQALALQERHNEQFF.

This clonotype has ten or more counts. CDR3 DNA sequence: TGCAGCGTCCGAGCTGGCAGCACTGAAGCTTTCTTT. Translated: CSVRAGSTEAFF. The chain links TRBV29-1 to TRBJ1-1; D is unclear. Looked up from germline, CDR1 is SQVTM and CDR2 is ANQGSEA. The CDR3 contains 12 residues. V lost 6 bases to trimming and J lost 4 bases, with 12 bases between them.

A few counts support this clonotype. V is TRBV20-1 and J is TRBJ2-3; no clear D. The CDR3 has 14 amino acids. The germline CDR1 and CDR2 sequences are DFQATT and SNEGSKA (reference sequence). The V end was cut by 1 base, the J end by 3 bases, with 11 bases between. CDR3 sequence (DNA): TGCAGTGCTAGAGGTGGGGTAGAAACAGATACGCAGTATTTT. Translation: CSARGGVETDTQYF.

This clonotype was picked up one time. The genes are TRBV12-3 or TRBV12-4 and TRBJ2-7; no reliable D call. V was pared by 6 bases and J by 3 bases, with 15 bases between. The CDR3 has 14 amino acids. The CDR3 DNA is TGTGCCAGCAGCCTCCCCTCCTTAGGCTACGAGCAGTACTTC. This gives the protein CASSLPSLGYEQYF.

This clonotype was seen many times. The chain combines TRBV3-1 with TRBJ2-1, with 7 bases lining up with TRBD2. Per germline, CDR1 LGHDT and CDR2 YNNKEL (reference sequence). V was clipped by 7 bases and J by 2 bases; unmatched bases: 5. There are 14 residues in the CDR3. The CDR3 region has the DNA TGTGCCAGCAAAATGGGGACTACCTACAATGAGCAGTTCTTC. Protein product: CASKMGTTYNEQFF.